The 22 T cell receptor beta chains reported below all come from one sample, sequenced in a study of Graves' ophthalmopathy and Graves' hyperthyroidism. Amplification targeted the TCR beta CDR3 regions, with RNA transcripts as the source material. In the first round, RT-PCR was carried out with HTBI primers, and a multiplex PCR formed the second round. TCRdb re-analysed the multiplex PCR reads in MiXCR, keeping a single row per CDR3 protein. Among around 660,000 distinct CDR3 sequences listed, roughly 39% were seen once. The source material was peripheral blood. The receptors here all came from an adult man with Graves' ophthalmopathy.

This clonotype came up many times. The chain uses TRBV7-2 and TRBJ1-5; D not certain. The CDR3 contains 13 residues. Trimming stripped 2 bases from V and 7 bases from J, with 9 bases between. Germline assignment: CDR1 SGHTA and CDR2 FQGNSA. CDR3 in amino acids: CASSLNSVQPQHF. The CDR3 nucleotides are TGTGCCAGCAGCTTAAACAGCGTCCAGCCCCAGCATTTT.

The chain joins TRBV25-1 to TRBJ2-3; TRBD2 matches at 8 bases. The CDR3 is 16 residues long. Germline V gene lookup returns CDR1 MGHDK and CDR2 SYGVNS. V trimming: 6 bases; J trimming: 2 bases; junction bases outside the gene matches: 10. The CDR3 nucleotides are TGTGCCAGCAGCTTAGAAACTAGCGGTGTCACAGATACGCAGTATTTT. Protein sequence: CASSLETSGVTDTQYF.

This clonotype was observed many times. The J gene is TRBJ1-1, the V gene TRBV14, with a weak D call TRBD1 (6 bases). Germline CDR1 SGHDN, CDR2 FVKESK. The CDR3 contains 13 residues. Trimming cost V 6 bases and J 4 bases, with 12 bases left between them. The CDR3: CASRLGTLTEAFF. In nucleotides, the CDR3 is TGTGCCAGCAGGTTAGGGACACTCACTGAAGCTTTCTTT.

The sample holds a few counts of this clonotype. The chain combines TRBV6-2 or TRBV6-3 with TRBJ1-5; D may be TRBD1 (5 bases). The CDR3 has 17 amino acids. The ends were cut back, 2 bases at V and 2 bases at J, with 16 bases in the middle. Germline CDR1 MNHEY, CDR2 SVGEGT. CDR3 sequence reads: CASSYLPGRVGNQPQHF. CDR3 nucleotide sequence: TGTGCCAGCAGTTACCTTCCCGGCAGGGTTGGCAATCAGCCCCAGCATTTT.

This clonotype was observed a handful of times. The chain carries TRBV6-5 and TRBJ1-1; 8 nucleotides match TRBD1. Germline V gene sequence: CDR1 MNHEY, CDR2 SVGAGI. The CDR3 loop spans 15 amino acids. V gave up 5 bases and J gave up 4 bases; unmatched junction bases: 9. CDR3 protein: CASSRDLTGGTEAFF. The CDR3 DNA reads TGTGCCAGCAGTAGAGACCTCACAGGGGGCACTGAAGCTTTCTTT.

This clonotype was picked up many times. The chain's CDR3 is CASSLDGDKASYEQYF. The DNA of the CDR3 is TGTGCCAGCAGCTTAGATGGGGACAAGGCTTCCTACGAGCAGTACTTC. The chain recombines TRBV7-9 with TRBJ2-7; possible D gene TRBD1, 6 bases. This CDR3 comprises 16 residues. V shed 1 base and J shed 1 base, with 14 bases lying between them. The germline V gene encodes CDR1 SEHNR and CDR2 FQNEAQ (reference sequence).

The chain combines TRBV25-1 with TRBJ1-1; D perhaps matches TRBD1 (5 bases). The ends were cut back, 5 bases at V and 5 bases at J, with 12 bases in the middle. From germline, CDR1 is MGHDK and CDR2 SYGVNS. This CDR3 comprises 13 residues. CDR3 sequence: CASSPGSGTEAFF. CDR3 sequence (DNA): TGTGCCAGCAGTCCAGGGTCGGGAACTGAAGCTTTCTTT.

This clonotype was seen at least ten times. The chain links TRBV20-1 to TRBJ1-6, with 9 bases matching TRBD1. J was trimmed by 10 bases and V by 6 bases; bases with no gene match: 4. The germline CDR1 and CDR2 sequences are DFQATT and SNEGSKA (reference sequence). The CDR3 contains 12 residues. The CDR3 region is CSAKDRGSPLHF. The CDR3 nucleotides read TGCAGTGCAAAGGACAGGGGCTCACCCCTCCACTTT.

This clonotype has more than one count but fewer than ten. Here the CDR3 DNA reads TGTGCCAGCAGCCCCACCGGGGTGGGGGGCAGCAATCAGCCCCAGCATTTT. Protein product: CASSPTGVGGSNQPQHF. The chain joins TRBV7-2 to TRBJ1-5, with a weak D call TRBD1 (6 bases). Germline V gives CDR1 SGHTA, CDR2 FQGNSA. The CDR3 contains 17 residues. V lost 5 bases and J 1 base, leaving 18 bases between the germline ends.

This clonotype has ten or more counts. V is TRBV20-1 and J is TRBJ2-7, with 7 bases matching TRBD2. The CDR3 spans 13 residues. With V trimmed by 0 bases and J by 4 bases, 3 bases remained unmatched. Germline lookup yields CDR1 DFQATT and CDR2 SNEGSKA (reference sequence). The CDR3 DNA sequence: TGCAGTGCTAGAGAAGGCGGGAGATACGAGCAGTACTTC. Amino acid sequence: CSAREGGRYEQYF.

This clonotype was seen more than once but under ten times. The V call is TRBV12-3 or TRBV12-4, the J call TRBJ1-3, with D uncertain. This CDR3 has 14 residues. V lost 7 bases, J lost 7 bases, and 17 bases lay in between. This CDR3 is CASTIQTGRNTIYF. In nucleotides, the CDR3 is TGTGCCAGCACCATCCAGACGGGCAGGAACACCATATATTTT.

On this clonotype: Because the CDR3 is missing its conserved closing phenylalanine or tryptophan, this is likely a read error. The rearrangement joins TRBV12-3 or TRBV12-4 to TRBJ2-7; tentatively, D is TRBD1 (6 bases). CDR3 length: 13 residues. Trimming removed 6 bases at V and 0 bases at J, with 9 bases between. The CDR3, as DNA: TGTGCCAGCAGGGACAGCAACTCCTACGAGCAGTACTGC. This sequence encodes CASRDSNSYEQYC.

This clonotype has a handful of counts. The chain is built from TRBV12-3 or TRBV12-4 and TRBJ2-7; 8 bases agree with TRBD1. The CDR3 spans 15 residues. J gave up 0 bases and V 6 bases, and 7 bases lay outside the gene matches. The CDR3 DNA is TGTGCCAGCAGGCCGGGACAGGACCACTCCTACGAGCAGTACTTC. It yields the protein CASRPGQDHSYEQYF.

Regarding this clonotype: One junction end does not reproduce the germline sequence, and a read error may be involved. The chain couples TRBV7-6 to TRBJ1-2, with D perhaps TRBD1 (6 bases). This CDR3 has 13 residues. The germline CDR1 and CDR2 sequences are SGHVS and FNYEAQ. In DNA, the CDR3 is TGTGCCAACAGCTTAACAGGGAACTATGGCTACACCTTC. Residues: CANSLTGNYGYTF.

The chain is built from TRBV29-1 and TRBJ2-5; the match to TRBD1 covers 9 bases. After removal of 6 bases from V and 5 bases from J, the junction contained 7 bases not matched to a gene. The CDR3 covers 13 residues. In germline, CDR1 is SQVTM, CDR2 ANQGSEA. The CDR3 reads CSVAGQGSETQYF. Written as DNA, the CDR3 is TGCAGCGTAGCGGGACAGGGTTCGGAGACCCAGTACTTC. Combining the CDR3 with reference TRBV29-1 and TRBJ2-5 gives the whole variable domain SAVISQKPSRDICQRGTSLTIQCQVDSQVTMMFWYRQQPGQSLTLIATANQGSEATYESGFVIDKFPISRPNLTFSTLTVSNMSPEDSSIYLCSVAGQGSETQYFGPGTRLLVL.

The chain is built from TRBV10-3 and TRBJ1-5, with 9 nucleotides matching TRBD1. V gave up 4 bases and J gave up 13 bases; unmatched junction bases: 8. CDR1 ENHRY and CDR2 SYGVKD come from the germline V gene. This CDR3 has 13 residues. In DNA, the CDR3 is TGTGCCATCAGTGGCCTCGGACAGGGGAAACAGCATTTT. This translates into CAISGLGQGKQHF.

This clonotype was found many times. This chain links TRBV7-9 with TRBJ2-7; 10 positions agree with TRBD1. Germline V gene data show CDR1 as SEHNR and CDR2 as FQNEAQ (reference sequence). The ends lost 5 bases at V and 3 bases at J; junction bases unmatched: 7. The CDR3 contains 15 residues. CDR3 nucleotides: TGTGCCAGCAGCCAGACAGGGGGCCTTATCTACGAGCAGTACTTC. As protein: CASSQTGGLIYEQYF.

The chain links TRBV12-3 or TRBV12-4 to TRBJ1-2; TRBD1 matches at 7 bases. The CDR3 length is 15 residues. The V gene end was trimmed by 4 bases and the J gene end by 3 bases; junction bases not matched to a gene: 8. The DNA for the CDR3 is TGTGCCAGCAGTTATCCGGGACAGATCCACTATGGCTACACCTTC. It specifies CASSYPGQIHYGYTF.

With respect to this clonotype: A much more abundant neighbour one base away suggests this may be a read error. The V gene is TRBV5-8, the J gene TRBJ1-1; no clear D. The germline V gene encodes CDR1 SGHTS and CDR2 YDEGEE. This CDR3 region has 14 residues. The chain's CDR3 is CASTGPPRNTEASF. Here the CDR3 DNA reads TGTGCCAGCACCGGACCCCCGAGGAACACTGAAGCTTCCTTT.

This clonotype has a count of ten or more. CDR3 region: CSAEVRDYEQYF. CDR3 sequence (DNA): TGCAGTGCTGAAGTAAGGGACTACGAGCAGTACTTC. The rearrangement links TRBV20-1 to TRBJ2-7; D is uncertain. Germline values: CDR1 DFQATT, CDR2 SNEGSKA (reference sequence). The CDR3 runs to 12 residues. Trimming stripped 5 bases from V and 3 bases from J, with 11 bases between.

This sequence joins TRBV19 and TRBJ2-5; 13 bases align to TRBD2. The CDR3 has 14 residues. Germline CDR1 LNHDA, CDR2 SQIVND (reference sequence). V was clipped by 9 bases and J by 1 base; unmatched bases: 2. The CDR3 is CARTSGRSQETQYF. Written as DNA, the CDR3 is TGTGCCAGGACTAGCGGGAGGTCCCAAGAGACCCAGTACTTC.

This clonotype was recorded many times. The chain is built from TRBV7-9 and TRBJ1-6, with D perhaps TRBD1 (5 bases). The V gene's germline CDR1 is SEHNR and CDR2 FQNEAQ (reference sequence). The V end was cut by 4 bases, the J end by 10 bases, with 11 bases between. The CDR3 runs to 13 residues. The CDR3 reads CASSSSGSSPLHF. The CDR3, as DNA: TGTGCCAGCAGCTCCTCAGGGTCCTCACCCCTCCACTTT.